The rows below give T cell receptor beta chains drawn from one sample of a study of T cell changes during pregnancy in multiple sclerosis. TCRdb's table, derived via immunoSEQ multiplex PCR, lists solely in-frame clones and lacks some. Counted here are more than 65,000 clones, 90% to 95% occurring once; the ten biggest clones make up around 0.2%. Sample: CD4+ T cells from peripheral blood mononuclear cells, taken before pregnancy. The receptors were sampled from a female donor with multiple sclerosis, enrolled in a pregnancy study. CDR3s include the opening cysteine and the closing phenylalanine or tryptophan. D genes are given only for firm matches. Clone size is shown for a subset of rows, as once, few, many or a class of expanded clone.

14	TRBD1	-	TRBJ1-2	TRBV2	CASTGGRGSYGYTF	TGTGCCAGCACTGGCGGCAGGGGGTCCTATGGCTACACCTTC
13	-	-	TRBJ2-2	TRBV6-5	CASSPAVTGELFF	TGTGCCAGCAGCCCGGCGGTGACCGGGGAGCTGTTTTTT
14	-	-	TRBJ2-3	TRBV6-4	CANKGGPCTDTQYF	TGTGCCAACAAAGGGGGACCGTGCACAGATACGCAGTATTTT
11	-	-	TRBJ2-2	TRBV28	CASRFSGELFF	TGTGCCAGCAGGTTCTCCGGGGAGCTGTTTTTT
16	-	once	TRBJ1-3	TRBV2	CASKGPQGGPGNTIYF	TGTGCCAGCAAGGGGCCACAGGGAGGGCCTGGAAACACCATATATTTT
17	TRBD1	-	TRBJ2-7	TRBV4-1	CASSQTSTGTGLGEQYF	TGCGCCAGCAGCCAAACTTCCACCGGGACAGGGCTCGGAGAGCAGTACTTC
13	-	-	TRBJ1-5	TRBV19	CASSPYSNQPQHF	TGTGCCAGTAGCCCGTATAGCAATCAGCCCCAGCATTTT
14	TRBD1	-	TRBJ1-1	TRBV25-1	CASTRTGVNTEAFF	TGTGCCAGCACCAGGACAGGGGTGAACACTGAAGCTTTCTTT
18	TRBD2	-	TRBJ2-3	TRBV5-5	CASSFWLAGGSGTDTQYF	TGTGCCAGCAGCTTTTGGCTAGCGGGAGGTTCGGGCACAGATACGCAGTATTTT
16	TRBD1	-	TRBJ1-1	TRBV5-8	CASSWVYRGLSVEAFF	TGTGCCAGCAGCTGGGTCTACAGGGGTTTATCAGTTGAAGCTTTCTTT
15	-	-	TRBJ1-2	TRBV29-1	CSVEEEAGRWYGYTF	TGCAGCGTTGAAGAGGAGGCGGGACGATGGTATGGCTACACCTTC
13	TRBD2	-	TRBJ2-7	TRBV9	CASSPGRGYEQYF	TGTGCCAGCAGCCCGGGGAGGGGCTACGAGCAGTACTTC
16	-	-	TRBJ2-2	TRBV15	CATSSYGTWNTGELFF	TGTGCCACCAGCAGCTACGGGACTTGGAACACCGGGGAGCTGTTTTTT
13	-	few	TRBJ2-7	TRBV7-2	CASSLLGLYEQYF	TGTGCCAGCAGCTTACTAGGACTCTACGAGCAGTACTTC
13	TRBD1	once	TRBJ1-2	TRBV5-8	CASSLGRGLGYTF	TGTGCCAGCAGCTTGGGTAGGGGGCTTGGCTACACCTTC
15	TRBD1	-	TRBJ2-3	TRBV6-1	CASRGGTGDTDTQYF	TGTGCCAGCAGAGGAGGGACAGGTGACACAGATACGCAGTATTTT
18	TRBD2	-	TRBJ2-3	TRBV18	CASSPQAASGGATDTQYF	TGTGCCAGCTCACCACAGGCGGCTAGCGGGGGGGCTACAGATACGCAGTATTTT
16	TRBD1	-	TRBJ2-2	TRBV9	CASSVVSQGANGELFF	TGTGCCAGCAGCGTAGTAAGCCAGGGGGCCAACGGGGAGCTGTTTTTT
16	TRBD1	-	TRBJ2-7	TRBV5-1	CASSGVTGGTNYEQYF	TGCGCCAGCAGCGGAGTCACAGGGGGTACCAACTACGAGCAGTACTTC
14	TRBD2	-	TRBJ2-1	TRBV6-1	CASSQRGGYNEQFF	TGTGCCAGCAGCCAGCGGGGGGGCTACAATGAGCAGTTCTTC
14	-	-	TRBJ1-5	TRBV19	CASSIVFSNQPQHF	TGTGCCAGTAGTATAGTATTTAGCAATCAGCCCCAGCATTTT
15	-	-	TRBJ2-3	TRBV6-6	CASSYNGAGTDTQYF	TGTGCCAGCAGTTACAATGGGGCTGGGACAGATACGCAGTATTTT
17	-	-	TRBJ2-3	TRBV4-2	CASSQDRSEGNRDTQYF	TGTGCCAGCAGCCAAGATCGCTCGGAGGGGAATAGGGATACGCAGTATTTT
13	-	-	TRBJ1-5	TRBV19	CASTAGLRQPQHF	TGTGCCAGTACCGCCGGGTTAAGGCAGCCCCAGCATTTT
14	TRBD1	-	TRBJ2-7	TRBV6-1	CASEIVTGSHEQYF	TGTGCCAGCGAGATAGTGACAGGGAGCCACGAGCAGTACTTC
15	-	-	TRBJ2-1	TRBV29-1	CSVEGRTPPRDEQFF	TGCAGCGTTGAAGGACGGACACCCCCTCGGGATGAGCAGTTCTTC
15	-	-	TRBJ2-1	TRBV19	CASSIFPLDSDEQFF	TGTGCCAGTAGTATATTTCCCCTAGATTCGGATGAGCAGTTCTTC
13	-	-	TRBJ1-2	TRBV5-1	CASREDPHYGYTF	TGCGCCAGCAGAGAGGATCCGCACTATGGCTACACCTTC
17	TRBD1	-	TRBJ1-3	TRBV28	CASSLNSGQLSGNTIYF	TGTGCCAGCAGTTTGAATTCGGGACAGCTCTCTGGAAACACCATATATTTT
15	TRBD1	-	TRBJ1-6	TRBV5-1	CASSLAGQGNSPLHF	TGCGCCAGCAGCTTGGCGGGACAGGGGAATTCACCCCTCCACTTT
13	-	-	TRBJ1-1	TRBV7-9	CASSPTPGTEAFF	TGTGCCAGCAGCCCTACGCCGGGCACTGAAGCTTTCTTT
15	-	-	TRBJ1-4	TRBV27	CASSLDSPTNEKLFF	TGTGCCAGCAGTTTGGACAGCCCAACTAATGAAAAACTGTTTTTT
16	TRBD2	-	TRBJ2-1	TRBV27	CASSPHRGTSVNEQFF	TGTGCCAGCAGTCCCCATCGAGGGACTAGCGTCAATGAGCAGTTCTTC
14	-	-	TRBJ2-2	TRBV4-2	CASSQYTGTGELFF	TGTGCCAGCAGCCAATATACGGGGACCGGGGAGCTGTTTTTT
14	TRBD1	-	TRBJ1-1	TRBV28	CASSFSRGHTEAFF	TGTGCCAGCAGTTTCTCCAGGGGGCACACTGAAGCTTTCTTT
14	-	-	TRBJ2-5	TRBV5-1	CASSLVDLRETQYF	TGCGCCAGCAGCTTGGTGGACTTACGAGAGACCCAGTACTTC
16	-	-	TRBJ2-7	TRBV15	CATSRDLRTKHYEQYF	TGTGCCACCAGCAGAGATTTGCGGACAAAACACTACGAGCAGTACTTC
13	TRBD1	-	TRBJ1-3	TRBV13	CASSPGQPSRPFF	TGTGCCAGCAGCCCGGGACAGCCGAGCCGGCCTTTTTTT
18	TRBD1	-	TRBJ1-3	TRBV23-1	CASRKAPTGASSGNTIYF	TGCGCCAGCAGAAAAGCCCCGACAGGGGCGAGCTCTGGAAACACCATATATTTT
19	-	-	TRBJ2-1	TRBV4-1	CASSQERIPPADSYNEQFF	TGCGCCAGCAGCCAAGAAAGGATCCCCCCAGCGGACTCCTACAATGAGCAGTTCTTC
15	-	-	TRBJ1-4	TRBV7-9	CASSPNRATNEKLFF	TGTGCCAGCAGCCCCAACAGGGCAACTAATGAAAAACTGTTTTTT
13	TRBD1	-	TRBJ2-6	TRBV9	CASSVTTGTGPTF	TGTGCCAGCAGCGTTACTACCGGGACAGGGCCTACTTTC
15	-	few	TRBJ1-1	TRBV11-1	CASRETGAKNTEAFF	TGTGCCAGCAGGGAGACAGGAGCCAAGAACACTGAAGCTTTCTTT
13	-	few	TRBJ1-5	TRBV27	CASSLNRAQPQHF	TGTGCCAGCAGTTTAAACAGGGCCCAGCCCCAGCATTTT
16	TRBD1	-	TRBJ2-3	TRBV5-1	CASSLGPGGSTDTQYF	TGCGCCAGCAGCTTGGGGCCAGGGGGTTCCACAGATACGCAGTATTTT
12	-	-	TRBJ1-2	TRBV18	CASSPRTYNYTF	TGTGCCAGCTCACCGCGGACTTATAACTACACCTTC
17	-	-	TRBJ1-5	TRBV19	CASSIASAGVGGQPQHF	TGTGCCAGTAGTATAGCATCAGCAGGGGTAGGTGGTCAGCCCCAGCATTTT
15	TRBD1	-	TRBJ2-5	TRBV2	CASSLQGPTGETQYF	TGTGCCAGCAGCTTACAGGGGCCAACGGGGGAGACCCAGTACTTC
14	TRBD1	-	TRBJ1-2	TRBV9	CASSVGTGFYGYTF	TGTGCCAGCAGCGTAGGGACAGGGTTCTATGGCTACACCTTC
13	-	-	TRBJ1-1	TRBV6-1	CASSEMRGTEAFF	TGTGCCAGCAGCGAAATGCGGGGGACTGAAGCTTTCTTT
16	TRBD1	-	TRBJ2-7	TRBV10-3	CAISESWTGSSYEQYF	TGTGCCATCAGTGAGTCGTGGACAGGGAGCTCCTACGAGCAGTACTTC
13	TRBD1	-	TRBJ1-2	TRBV29-1	CSVRTGGAYGYTF	TGCAGCGTGAGGACAGGGGGCGCCTATGGCTACACCTTC
17	TRBD2	once	TRBJ2-5	TRBV5-1	CASSYRGLAGAQETQYF	TGCGCCAGCAGCTACCGAGGACTAGCGGGGGCCCAAGAGACCCAGTACTTC
14	-	-	TRBJ1-5	TRBV7-8	CASSAGVVNQPQHF	TGTGCCAGCAGCGCAGGGGTGGTCAATCAGCCCCAGCATTTT